This TCR beta chain was captured in a study of blood T cell repertoires in COVID-19. Study-wide background: COVID-19 samples from acute and convalescent phases originated in the United States, Italy and Spain. From T cells, B-cell-depleted T cells, or PBMCs came the material, which was cDNA or gDNA.

This CDR3 is 15 amino acids long. Germline loops: CDR1 SQVTM, CDR2 ANQGSEA. V was clipped by 4 bases and J by 1 base, with 14 bases between them. In the authors' workflow: How many nucleated cells were present was estimated from reference gene primer amplification. Clones were read by immunoSEQ multiplex PCR, and TCRdb kept only the in-frame ones, dropping some. That table is the source of V, J and clone size, and D and trimming were worked out from the DNA. There are 400,000 or so clones in the sample; 80% to 90% occur only once, and about 1.1% lies in the top ten. In Cohort 3, a recovered donor had either two negative PCRs, clearance, or symptom resolution.

This sequence was found in a man under 40 who had recovered from COVID-19. This chain uses TRBV29-1 with TRBJ2-1, with a possible D match to TRBD2 (6 bases). The material sequenced was PBMCs or T cells enriched from blood (not recorded which). The CDR3 region is CSVVGGESSYNEQFF. In DNA, the CDR3 is TGCAGCGTTGTGGGGGGAGAGAGTTCCTACAATGAGCAGTTCTTC.